This is a list of T cell receptor beta chains from one sample in a study of T cell responses to AZD1222 COVID-19 vaccine. Sequencing was performed with immunoSEQ multiplex PCR; in TCRdb, only in-frame clones are kept and a portion is missing. Altogether about 110,000 clones are present, roughly 90% being singletons, with the ten largest covering about 6.6%. Source: peripheral blood, taken on day 0 of AZD1222 vaccination. These receptor sequences come from an adult in good health. Both conserved end residues are part of each CDR3. A D gene is named only where the DNA matches it firmly. Clone size, where shown, is once, few, many, or a class for clones that have expanded.

V: TRBV28
size: .
J: TRBJ1-2
D: .
CDR3: CASSLGGWYGYTF
DNA: TGTGCCAGCAGTTTGGGGGGGTGGTATGGCTACACCTTC

V: TRBV3-1/TRBV3-2
size: once
J: TRBJ1-2
D: .
CDR3: CASSLRGAGGYGYTF
DNA: TGTGCCAGCAGCTTGCGGGGGGCTGGGGGCTATGGCTACACCTTC

V: TRBV3-1/TRBV3-2
size: .
J: TRBJ1-3
D: .
CDR3: CASSQEGSSGNTIYF
DNA: TGTGCCAGCAGCCAAGAAGGGTCTTCTGGAAACACCATATATTTT

V: TRBV4-2
size: .
J: TRBJ2-1
D: TRBD2
CDR3: CASSQEGLAGGWANEQFF
DNA: TGTGCCAGCAGCCAGGAAGGGCTAGCGGGAGGATGGGCCAATGAGCAGTTCTTC

V: TRBV19
size: .
J: TRBJ2-3
D: .
CDR3: CASSNLAGDTQYF
DNA: TGTGCCAGTAGTAACCTAGCAGGAGATACGCAGTATTTT

V: TRBV29-1
size: .
J: TRBJ1-1
D: .
CDR3: CSAGGLMNTEAFF
DNA: TGCAGCGCCGGAGGGCTTATGAACACTGAAGCTTTCTTT

V: TRBV27
size: .
J: TRBJ2-5
D: TRBD2
CDR3: CASQQAGGGVETQYF
DNA: TGTGCCAGCCAACAAGCGGGAGGGGGGGTAGAGACCCAGTACTTC

V: TRBV6-2/TRBV6-3
size: .
J: TRBJ1-5
D: TRBD1
CDR3: CASSIPGQGPNQPQHF
DNA: TGTGCCAGCAGTATTCCGGGACAGGGGCCCAATCAGCCCCAGCATTTT

V: TRBV12-3/TRBV12-4
size: once
J: TRBJ1-2
D: .
CDR3: CASSKGTPYGYTF
DNA: TGTGCCAGCAGCAAAGGGACACCCTATGGCTACACCTTC

V: TRBV7-8
size: .
J: TRBJ2-2
D: TRBD2
CDR3: CASSSRAGRSPGELFF
DNA: TGTGCCAGCAGCTCCCGAGCGGGGAGGTCGCCCGGGGAGCTGTTTTTT

V: TRBV9
size: .
J: TRBJ2-5
D: .
CDR3: CASSVRHIGEETQYF
DNA: TGTGCCAGCAGCGTTAGACACATTGGGGAAGAGACCCAGTACTTC

V: TRBV19
size: .
J: TRBJ1-2
D: .
CDR3: CASRQSQNYGYTF
DNA: TGTGCCAGTAGACAGAGTCAGAACTATGGCTACACCTTC

V: TRBV6-4
size: .
J: TRBJ2-7
D: .
CDR3: CASSDLDSYEQYF
DNA: TGTGCCAGCAGTGACTTGGACAGCTACGAGCAGTACTTC

V: TRBV27
size: .
J: TRBJ2-7
D: TRBD1
CDR3: CASSPPDRGPYEQYF
DNA: TGTGCCAGCAGTCCCCCCGACAGGGGGCCATACGAGCAGTACTTC

V: TRBV29-1
size: .
J: TRBJ1-1
D: .
CDR3: CSGQDSNTEAFF
DNA: TGCAGCGGTCAGGACAGTAACACTGAAGCTTTCTTT

V: TRBV5-1
size: .
J: TRBJ1-1
D: .
CDR3: CASSDDSIFTEAFF
DNA: TGCGCCAGCAGCGACGACAGCATATTCACTGAAGCTTTCTTT